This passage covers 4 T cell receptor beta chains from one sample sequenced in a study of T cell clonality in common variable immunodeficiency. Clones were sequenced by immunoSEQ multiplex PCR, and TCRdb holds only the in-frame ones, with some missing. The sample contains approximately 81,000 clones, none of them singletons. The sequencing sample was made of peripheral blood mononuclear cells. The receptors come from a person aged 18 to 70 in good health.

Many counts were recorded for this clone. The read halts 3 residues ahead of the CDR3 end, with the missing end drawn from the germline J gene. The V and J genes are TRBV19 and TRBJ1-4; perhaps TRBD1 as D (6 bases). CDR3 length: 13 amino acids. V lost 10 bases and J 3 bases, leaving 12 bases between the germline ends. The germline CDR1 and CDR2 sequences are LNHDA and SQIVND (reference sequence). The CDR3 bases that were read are TGTGCCACTCACAGGGAGGCTAATGAAAAA. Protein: CATHREANEK. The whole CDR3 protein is CATHREANEKLFF.

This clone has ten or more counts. CDR3 DNA (partial): TGTGCCAGCAGTGTGACTAGCGCCCTCTACAATGAG. Residues: CASSVTSALYNE. The full CDR3 protein is CASSVTSALYNEQFF. The V gene is TRBV28, the J gene TRBJ2-1; 8 positions agree with TRBD2. The read comes to an end 3 residues before the CDR3 does, leaving the germline J gene to fill in the end. The V and J ends lost 5 bases and 3 bases, in that order; junction bases with no gene match: 6. The germline V gene has CDR1 MDHEN and CDR2 SYDVKM. The CDR3 has 15 amino acids.

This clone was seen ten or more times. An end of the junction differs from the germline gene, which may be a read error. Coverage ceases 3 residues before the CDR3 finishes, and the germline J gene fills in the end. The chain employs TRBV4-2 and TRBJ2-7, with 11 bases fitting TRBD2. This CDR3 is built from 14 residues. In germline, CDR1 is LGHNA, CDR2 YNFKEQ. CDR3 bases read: TGCGCCAGCAGCCAGGGGACTAGCGGTTACGAG. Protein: CASSQGTSGYE. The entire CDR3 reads CASSQGTSGYEQYF.

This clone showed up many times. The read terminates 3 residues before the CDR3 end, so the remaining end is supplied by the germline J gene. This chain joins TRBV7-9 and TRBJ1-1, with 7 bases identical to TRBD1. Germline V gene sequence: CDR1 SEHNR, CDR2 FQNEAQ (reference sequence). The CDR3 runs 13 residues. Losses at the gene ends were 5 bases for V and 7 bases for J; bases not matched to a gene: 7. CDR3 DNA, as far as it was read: TGTGCCAGCAGCCTACAGGGGTTGATTGAA. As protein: CASSLQGLIE. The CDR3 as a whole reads CASSLQGLIEAFF.